These 9 T cell receptor beta chains were sequenced from one sample in a study of shared clonotypes between healthy human individuals (dated by TCRdb to the early 2020s). CD8 naive samples were CD45RO-negative cells positively selected for CCR7, giving a CD45RA+CCR7+ population that excluded TemRA cells. The library was made by the immunoSEQ multiplex PCR assay. TCRdb obtained this table from immuneACCESS and retained in-frame rearrangements with V and J assigned. These tables miss some clones; where compared with another copy, unresolved V genes account for less than half of the shortfall, and the remainder is unexplained. The sample table lists about 1,800,000 clones, over 85% of them with a count of one. The ten most abundant clones make up around 1.2% of the sample. Material for sequencing was naive CD8+ T cells sorted from blood. This sample's cell subset or site label indicates: CD45RA+CCR7+. These receptors originate from a young man in good health.

The chain recombines TRBV5-1 with TRBJ2-7; 16 nucleotides align to TRBD2. Germline V lookup: CDR1 SGHRS, CDR2 YFSETQ. The CDR3 loop spans 18 amino acids. V lost 1 base and J lost 7; bases outside the gene matches: 11. In DNA form, the CDR3 reads TGCGCCAGCAGCTTGCTGGGACTAGCGGGAGGGCGAGGAATAGAGCAGTACTTC. As protein: CASSLLGLAGGRGIEQYF.

The chain uses TRBV4-3 and TRBJ2-7; no firm D call. V shed 1 base and J shed 2 bases, with 12 bases lying between them. This CDR3 is built from 15 residues. Germline CDR1 is LGHNA and CDR2 is YSLEER. The CDR3 protein is CASSQVLDGTYEQYF. CDR3 sequence (DNA): TGCGCCAGCAGCCAAGTATTAGACGGAACCTACGAGCAGTACTTC.

The V gene is TRBV4-1, the J gene TRBJ2-7, with 11 bases matching TRBD1. This CDR3 contains 14 residues. Germline V gene lookup returns CDR1 MGHRA and CDR2 YSYEKL. With 4 bases clipped from V and 7 bases from J, the junction kept 6 bases outside the gene matches. The CDR3 DNA is TGCGCCAGCAGCCGCGGACAGGGGGCGGGTGAGCAGTACTTC. Translated: CASSRGQGAGEQYF.

This chain links TRBV9 with TRBJ1-6; 10 bases line up with TRBD1. The CDR3 contains 20 residues. CDR1 is SGDLS and CDR2 is YYNGEE in the germline V gene. Trimming took 0 bases from V and 3 from J; bases not matched to a gene: 12. In DNA, the CDR3 is TGTGCCAGCAGCGTAGAGGACTCGGGACAGGGGAACGTCTATAATTCACCCCTCCACTTT. Its protein product is CASSVEDSGQGNVYNSPLHF.

CDR3 amino acids: CASSVGWDSSYEQYF. In DNA, the CDR3 is TGTGCCAGCAGCGTAGGGTGGGATTCCTCCTACGAGCAGTACTTC. The rearrangement links TRBV9 to TRBJ2-7; no clear D gene. This CDR3 is 15 amino acids long. The V end was cut by 0 bases, the J end by 0 bases, with 10 bases between. Germline values: CDR1 SGDLS, CDR2 YYNGEE.

The V gene is TRBV7-9, the J gene TRBJ2-1; no clear D. The CDR3 sequence is 11 residues long. The V end was cut by 3 bases, the J end by 13 bases, with 10 bases between. Germline CDR1 and CDR2: SEHNR and FQNEAQ (reference sequence). The CDR3 region is CASSFTGPQFF. Written as DNA, the CDR3 is TGTGCCAGCAGCTTTACCGGGCCCCAGTTCTTC.

V is TRBV19 and J is TRBJ2-7; no firm D call. Trimming took off 3 bases at V and 2 bases at J, with 8 bases between the two ends. CDR1 and CDR2 (germline): LNHDA, SQIVND (reference sequence). This CDR3 spans 13 amino acids. The CDR3 nucleotides are TGTGCCAGTAGTATGCACGTTACCTACGAGCAGTACTTC. The encoded protein is CASSMHVTYEQYF.

This chain joins TRBV11-2 and TRBJ1-1; possible D gene TRBD1, 5 bases. Trimming removed 1 base from V and 1 base from J, with 10 bases in between. CDR1 is SGHAT, CDR2 FQNNGV, per germline. The CDR3 length is 15 residues. In nucleotides, the CDR3 is TGTGCCAGCAGCTTAGCGGTGGGGGGGAACACTGAAGCTTTCTTT. Its translation is CASSLAVGGNTEAFF.

V gene TRBV27 combines with J gene TRBJ2-1, with D perhaps TRBD1 or TRBD2 (5 bases each). The germline V gene has CDR1 MNHEY and CDR2 SMNVEV (reference sequence). The CDR3 contains 15 residues. Trimming removed 6 bases from V and 3 bases from J, with 15 bases in between. The CDR3 DNA sequence: TGTGCCAGCAGCCTGGGGGACGTTAGCTACAATGAGCAGTTCTTC. Translation: CASSLGDVSYNEQFF.